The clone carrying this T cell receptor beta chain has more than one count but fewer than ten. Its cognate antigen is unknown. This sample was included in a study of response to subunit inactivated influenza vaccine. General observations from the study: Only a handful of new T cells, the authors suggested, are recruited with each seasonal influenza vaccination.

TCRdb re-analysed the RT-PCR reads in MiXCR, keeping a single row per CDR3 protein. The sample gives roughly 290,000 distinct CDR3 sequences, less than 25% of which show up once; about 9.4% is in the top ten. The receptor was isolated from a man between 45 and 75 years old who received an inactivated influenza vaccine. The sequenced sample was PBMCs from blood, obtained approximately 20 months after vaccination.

CDR3 sequence: CASRTPGIDTQYF. CDR3 bases: TGTGCCAGCAGGACCCCGGGGATAGATACGCAGTATTTT. This chain links TRBV28 with TRBJ2-3; possibly TRBD2 for D (5 bases). CDR3 length equals 13 residues. Germline V lookup: CDR1 MDHEN, CDR2 SYDVKM. Trimming took 6 bases from V and 5 from J, leaving 12 bases between them.